The T cell receptor beta chain described here comes from a study of T cell responses to AZD1222 COVID-19 vaccine (dated by TCRdb to the early 2020s). Notes on the research overall: AZD1222 recipients with second doses at about 4 weeks or about 12 weeks were pooled, because spike-specific TCR depth and breadth did not differ between schedules. Trial participants were enrolled by age into 18-55, 56-69 and 70-plus year subgroups, with roughly 160, 29 and 62 TCR-sequenced participants respectively. A total of approximately 250 trial participants underwent TCR sequencing, of whom some 200 had received two doses of AZD1222 and some 25 had received two doses of the MenACWY control vaccine.

Regarding this clone: Its antigen target is currently unknown. The sample holds no much larger clone one base away, and base qualities are not on file.

The germline V gene (reference sequence) yields LNHDA for CDR1 and SQIVND for CDR2. The CDR3 goes from the cysteine to the phenylalanine over 15 residues. The read is trimmed to its CDR3 DNA, 45 bases read in frame from base 1. V lost 5 bases and J lost 5 bases; the stretch between them is 18 bases long. The paper's findings and limits, for the study overall: After two AZD1222 doses, both the breadth and the depth of spike-specific TCRs were significantly higher than at day 0 and than in MenACWY recipients. Vaccine-associated CD4 TCRs spanned the whole spike protein, with dominant responses in regions 160-218 and 743-854. Conclusions about previously exposed vaccinees are limited, since just 5 to 7 AZD1222 recipients were seropositive for SARS-CoV-2 at baseline. In the small 56-69-year group, the increase in depth fell short of significance, most likely because of low power. Participants were mostly white British and included more females than males, and it was suggested by the authors that clonal diversity may have been underestimated. Reportedly, almost half of the unique spike-specific TCRs recognized epitopes lying outside the regions that are mutated in the B.1.351 and B.1.1.7 variants. Because no day 14 peak-response samples were available, the repertoires could be characterized only after the peak T cell response.

The CDR3 regions of human TCRbeta chains were analyzed by immunosequencing. The source study handled its data this way. Repertoire TCRs were matched against a reference library of SARS-CoV-2-specific TCRs generated with the MIRA antigen-specificity platform. Breadth was defined as the fraction of unique TCRs that were SARS-CoV-2-associated. Depth was defined as the fraction of total T cells that were SARS-CoV-2-associated. Each spike-specific TCR was assigned to its reactive spike region and to a CD4 or CD8 class using the MIRA data. Log10-transformed breadth and depth values were compared by one-way ANOVA with Sidak's multiple comparisons tests. Here the immuneACCESS table is served through TCRdb, limited to in-frame sequences with V and J called. Missing clones are a known gap in these copies; in checked studies unresolved V genes cover under half, and the rest lacks a known reason. V and J calls and clone size are as listed in that table; D and trimming were resolved from the DNA. For this sample the table gives 150,000 to 200,000 clones, of which approximately 90% were detected only once. Approximately 2.5% of the sample is in the top ten clones.

The time point label, read with the paper, signifies: baseline before first vaccination. Samples from vaccinated people were obtained from the UK trials COV001 and COV002, which included a single-blind randomized controlled phase 2/3 trial of AZD1222 (ChAdOx1 nCoV-19) in healthy adults. For TCRbeta chain sequencing, PBMC samples from trial participants were taken at day 0 and at day 28 after the second dose. Sequenced here: peripheral blood, sampled on day 0 of AZD1222 vaccination. The chain is made from TRBV19 and TRBJ1-1; a tentative D call is TRBD1 (5 bases match). The TCR sequence derives from an adult in good health. CDR3 sequence: CASSLDLRAGTEAFF. Here is the DNA: TGTGCCAGTAGTCTTGACCTCAGGGCTGGTACTGAAGCTTTCTTT.